This is a list of T cell receptor beta chains from one sample in a study of CD8+ T cells in alopecia areata. TCRdb's table, derived via immunoSEQ multiplex PCR, lists solely in-frame clones and lacks some. This sample carries some 110,000 clones, 58% of them seen once, and the ten largest clones take just under 30%. The input for sequencing was CD8+ T cells sorted from blood, taken at week 4, from a patient treated with tofacitinib. Receptors originate from a human donor with alopecia areata. Each CDR3 is given with its conserved first and last residue. The D gene is left open where the match is weak. Size values are once, few and many counts, or a class for expanded clones, and some rows have none.

size	J	D	V	CDR3	DNA
.	TRBJ2-7	.	TRBV30	CAWSAPTRDLYSYEQYF	TGTGCCTGGAGTGCCCCGACCCGGGACCTTTATTCCTACGAGCAGTACTTC
.	TRBJ1-1	.	TRBV29-1	CSVEGLNTEAFF	TGCAGCGTTGAAGGGTTAAACACTGAAGCTTTCTTT
medium-sized	TRBJ2-4	.	TRBV5-6	CASSPRTGRNIQYF	TGTGCCAGCAGCCCCCGGACTGGCAGGAACATTCAGTACTTC
.	TRBJ2-1	.	TRBV27	CASVTLANEQFF	TGTGCCAGCGTGACTCTAGCGAATGAGCAGTTCTTC
.	TRBJ2-5	.	TRBV29-1	CSVFLDTETQYF	TGCAGCGTTTTCCTCGATACAGAGACCCAGTACTTC
.	TRBJ2-3	.	TRBV29-1	CSVEEEGATDTQYF	TGCAGCGTTGAAGAGGAAGGGGCCACAGATACGCAGTATTTT
few	TRBJ2-7	TRBD1	TRBV15	CATSSVPGQGLYEQYF	TGTGCCACCAGCAGTGTGCCGGGACAGGGGCTTTACGAGCAGTACTTC
few	TRBJ1-1	.	TRBV29-1	CSVVKENTEAFF	TGCAGCGTTGTGAAGGAGAACACTGAAGCTTTCTTT
.	TRBJ2-3	.	TRBV6-5	CASSYGGTRTDTQYF	TGTGCCAGCAGTTACGGAGGTACCAGAACAGATACGCAGTATTTT
few	TRBJ2-3	TRBD2	TRBV7-9	CASGRLAGGSADTQYF	TGTGCCAGCGGCAGACTAGCGGGGGGCAGCGCAGATACGCAGTATTTT
few	TRBJ2-3	.	TRBV30	CAWQWVGTDTQYF	TGTGCCTGGCAGTGGGTCGGCACAGATACGCAGTATTTT
.	TRBJ2-7	.	TRBV27	CASSLSPDPREQYF	TGTGCCAGCAGTTTATCCCCAGACCCAAGGGAGCAGTACTTC
few	TRBJ1-2	.	TRBV29-1	CSAEVEDGYTF	TGCAGCGCTGAGGTCGAAGATGGCTACACCTTC
few	TRBJ1-2	TRBD1	TRBV29-1	CSAAPGTGLKGYTF	TGCAGCGCCGCCCCTGGGACAGGGCTGAAAGGCTACACCTTC
.	TRBJ2-1	.	TRBV7-2	CASSLVAGSSSYNEQFF	TGTGCCAGCAGCTTAGTGGCAGGGTCCAGCTCCTACAATGAGCAGTTCTTC
.	TRBJ2-7	TRBD1	TRBV4-3	CASSQDQGAAAYEQYF	TGCGCCAGCAGCCAAGATCAGGGGGCGGCGGCCTACGAGCAGTACTTC